This T cell receptor beta chain stems from a study of cytomegalovirus exposure and HLA in healthy donors. PCR involved 60 Vbeta and 13 Jbeta primers. Libraries were prepared by immunoSEQ multiplex PCR; TCRdb keeps only in-frame clonotypes and omits some of them. The repertoire includes approximately 210,000 clones, around 80% of them detected once, and approximately 1.8% sits in the top ten. CDR3 length equals 15 residues. V was clipped by 2 bases and J by 4 bases, with 14 bases between them. Looked up from germline, CDR1 is SNHLY and CDR2 is FYNNEI. Sequencing used PBMCs. The clonotype comes from a man younger than 30 in good health and CMV-seronegative. The V gene is TRBV2, the J gene TRBJ2-5; D may be TRBD1 (7 bases). CDR3 DNA sequence: TGTGCCAGCAGTGAAATGGAGGGGGCTAGAGAGACCCAGTACTTC. Translated: CASSEMEGARETQYF.